One sample yielded the 14 T cell receptor beta chains listed below, sequenced in a study of T cell repertoires in cytomegalovirus infection (dated by TCRdb to the late 2010s). TCRdb shows the sequencer as Illumina HiSeq 1500. TCRdb cleaned the public reads at Q25 with fastp, built clones with MiXCR and kept in-frame beta chains. One record per CDR3 amino acid sequence lists the most common genes and DNA. This sample has 250,000 to 300,000 distinct CDR3 sequences in its table, and about 20% of those were observed once. Jointly, the top ten make up approximately 20% of the sample. What this sample's treatment or condition label stands for: in vitro stimulation with specific CMV peptide epitopes to enrich CMV-specific T cells. Their recognized antigens are unknown. Sample: cultured PBMCs, taken from culture after CMV antigen stimulation. These receptors came from a human donor in good health (CMV status not recorded). Some clones in this sample may be carry-over from other donors' samples.

The J gene is TRBJ1-2, the V gene TRBV11-2; D not certain. The CDR3 contains 13 residues. The germline V gene encodes CDR1 SGHAT and CDR2 FQNNGV. V lost 0 bases to trimming and J lost 3 bases, with 5 bases between them. The DNA of the CDR3 is TGTGCCAGCAGCTTAGAACTGGACTATGGCTACACCTTC. It yields the protein CASSLELDYGYTF.

This clonotype was found a few times. This chain joins TRBV5-4 and TRBJ2-1; 10 bases match TRBD2. The CDR3 is 15 amino acids. In germline, CDR1 is SGHNT, CDR2 YYREEE (reference sequence). Trimming removed 1 base from V and 5 bases from J; junction bases left unmatched: 3. CDR3 region: CASSLSGRVNNEQFF. The CDR3 nucleotides read TGTGCCAGCAGCTTGAGCGGGAGGGTAAACAATGAGCAGTTCTTC. Looking up the rest from reference TRBV5-4 and TRBJ2-1 gives the full variable domain: ETGVTQSPTHLIKTRGQQVTLRCSSQSGHNTVSWYQQALGQGPQFIFQYYREEENGRGNFPPRFSGLQFPNYSSELNVNALELDDSALYLCASSLSGRVNNEQFFGPGTRLTVL.

The gene calls are TRBV4-1 and TRBJ2-7; 14 bases line up with TRBD2. This CDR3 is built from 18 residues. Trimming cost V 0 bases and J 3 bases; bases outside gene matches: 7. Germline lookup yields CDR1 MGHRA and CDR2 YSYEKL. The CDR3 nucleotides are TGCGCCAGCAGCCAAGACCAAGCCGGGACTAGCGGGAGCTACGAGCAGTACTTC. The encoded protein is CASSQDQAGTSGSYEQYF.

The chain couples TRBV5-4 to TRBJ2-7, with TRBD1 identical over 9 bases. The CDR3 covers 15 residues. Trimming cost V 3 bases and J 1 base; bases outside gene matches: 5. Germline CDR1 is SGHNT and CDR2 is YYREEE (reference sequence). For the CDR3, the DNA is TGTGCCAGCAGCTCGGGGGGACAGGGATCCTACGAGCAGTACTTC. It yields the protein CASSSGGQGSYEQYF.

The chain joins TRBV10-3 to TRBJ2-2, with D possibly being TRBD1 or TRBD2 (6 bases each). The germline V and J ends were trimmed by 7 bases and 6 bases, with 15 bases remaining between them. The CDR3 has 14 amino acids. Per germline, CDR1 ENHRY and CDR2 SYGVKD. The CDR3 nucleotides read TGTGCCATCAAAGCAGGGGAGGTCTCCGGGGAGCTGTTTTTT. This encodes CAIKAGEVSGELFF.

This rearrangement joins TRBV11-2 to TRBJ2-7; 10 positions agree with TRBD2. J lost 4 bases, V lost 4 bases, and 10 bases had no gene match. Germline V gene lookup returns CDR1 SGHAT and CDR2 FQNNGV. The length of the CDR3 is 16 residues. In DNA form, the CDR3 reads TGTGCCAGCAGCTACGGACGGACTAGCGGAAAGTACGAGCAGTACGTC. It translates to CASSYGRTSGKYEQYV.

For the CDR3, the DNA is TGCGCCAGCAGCCAAGTACAGCGGAATGAGCAGTTCTTC. Its protein is CASSQVQRNEQFF. The V and J genes are TRBV4-3 and TRBJ2-1; weak D call: TRBD2 (5 bases). V lost 1 base and J 7 bases, leaving 8 bases between the germline ends. The CDR3 has 13 residues. Looked up from germline, CDR1 is LGHNA and CDR2 is YSLEER.

In DNA form, the CDR3 reads TGTGCCAGCAGCGAACAGGGAAGGTACACTGAAGCTTTCTTT. It yields the protein CASSEQGRYTEAFF. The chain combines TRBV2 with TRBJ1-1; possibly TRBD1 for D (6 bases). CDR3 length equals 14 residues. Germline V gene lookup returns CDR1 SNHLY and CDR2 FYNNEI. Deletions cut 6 bases from V and 3 bases from J, with 14 bases between.

This clonotype was observed a few times. The chain recombines TRBV20-1 with TRBJ1-3, with D uncertain. Germline CDR1 DFQATT, CDR2 SNEGSKA (reference sequence). V was clipped by 3 bases and J by 4 bases, with 13 bases between them. There are 14 residues in the CDR3. Here the CDR3 reads CSAREIGQGNTIYF. The CDR3 DNA follows: TGCAGTGCTAGGGAGATAGGTCAAGGAAACACCATATATTTT.

The J gene is TRBJ1-5, the V gene TRBV20-1; D is uncertain. The CDR3 has 13 amino acids. The V end was cut by 3 bases, the J end by 3 bases, with 9 bases between. Germline lookup yields CDR1 DFQATT and CDR2 SNEGSKA (reference sequence). In DNA, the CDR3 is TGCAGTGCTAGTCCGGGGTTCAATCAGCCCCAGCATTTT. Encoded protein: CSASPGFNQPQHF.

This clonotype showed up many times. V is TRBV7-2 and J is TRBJ1-2, with D possibly TRBD1 on 6 matching bases. The CDR3 sequence is 15 residues long. Germline CDR1 reads SGHTA; CDR2 reads FQGNSA. Trimming left V 6 bases short and J 8 bases short, with 22 bases between. CDR3 in DNA: TGTGCCAGCAGAACAGAACAGGGACCAATGGGGGGCTACACCTTC. Translation: CASRTEQGPMGGYTF.

This clonotype was detected only once. The V gene is TRBV2, the J gene TRBJ2-5; no clear D. The germline V gene has CDR1 SNHLY and CDR2 FYNNEI. This CDR3 is 12 amino acids long. Trimming shortened V by 4 bases and J by 6 bases, and 9 bases separated the two germline ends. CDR3 DNA sequence: TGTGCCAGCAGTGTCGGGCCCAAGACCCAGTACTTC. Its translation: CASSVGPKTQYF.

This clonotype has only a few counts. The chain uses TRBV7-2 and TRBJ2-5, with TRBD2 as a possible D gene (5 bases). The CDR3 loop spans 13 amino acids. Trimming took 5 bases from V and 3 from J, leaving 10 bases between them. CDR1 and CDR2 from the germline V gene are SGHTA and FQGNSA. The CDR3 region has the DNA TGTGCCAGCAGCAGAGCGGCCAAAGAGACCCAGTACTTC. Translating it yields CASSRAAKETQYF.

The chain uses TRBV7-6 and TRBJ1-2; D ambiguous. The CDR3 spans 14 residues. With 2 bases removed from V and 5 bases from J, the gap between germline ends came to 12 bases. The germline V gene encodes CDR1 SGHVS and CDR2 FNYEAQ. CDR3: CASSLSIAEYGYTF. The CDR3 DNA follows: TGTGCCAGCAGCTTAAGTATAGCGGAGTATGGCTACACCTTC.